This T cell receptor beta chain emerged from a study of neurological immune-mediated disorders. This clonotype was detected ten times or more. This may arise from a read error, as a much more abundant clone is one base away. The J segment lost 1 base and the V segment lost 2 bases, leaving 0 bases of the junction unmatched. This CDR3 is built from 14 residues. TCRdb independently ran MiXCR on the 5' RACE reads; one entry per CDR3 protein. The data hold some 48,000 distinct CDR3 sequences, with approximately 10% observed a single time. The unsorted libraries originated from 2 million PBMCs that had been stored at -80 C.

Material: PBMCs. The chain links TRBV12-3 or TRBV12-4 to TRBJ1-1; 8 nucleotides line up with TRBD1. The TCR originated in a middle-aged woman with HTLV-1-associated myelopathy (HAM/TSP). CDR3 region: CASSLQGANTEAFF. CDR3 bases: TGTGCCAGCAGTTTACAGGGGGCGAACACTGAAGCTTTCTTT.